The following is a T cell receptor beta chain sequence with its context. These data belong to a study of T cell responses to AZD1222 COVID-19 vaccine. The repertoire was sequenced with immunoSEQ multiplex PCR; TCRdb's copy has only in-frame clones and lacks some. This table has 99,000 or so clones, about 91% appearing once. V dropped 2 bases and J dropped 8 bases, with 17 bases sitting between them. This CDR3 has 15 amino acids. In germline, CDR1 is SGHRS, CDR2 YFSETQ. This chain links TRBV5-1 with TRBJ2-1; tentatively, D is TRBD2 (6 bases). The TCR originated in an adult in good health. The sample was peripheral blood, taken on day 0 of AZD1222 vaccination. The CDR3 DNA follows: TGCGCCAGCAGCTTCTCTTCGACTAGTGTCGATGAGCAGTTCTTC. It encodes CASSFSSTSVDEQFF.